The sample holds many counts of the clone carrying this T cell receptor (beta chain). The antigen is undetermined. The data were obtained in a study of T cells in Graves' hyperthyroidism and ophthalmopathy. Study summary: Peripheral blood was acquired at first diagnosis, ahead of any therapy whatsoever. Overall study results and limits: Also found in blood were most expanded thyroid clonotypes above 0.001.

Germline V gene data show CDR1 as LNHDA and CDR2 as SQIVND (reference sequence). This CDR3 has 13 residues. V was trimmed by 7 bases and J by 2 bases, leaving 9 bases between them. TCR beta CDR3 regions were amplified from RNA. HTBI primers were the set used in a first-round RT-PCR of the TCR CDR3. TCRdb itself ran the multiplex PCR reads through MiXCR, one entry per CDR3 protein. The sample carries almost 600,000 distinct CDR3 sequences, 14% recorded once. In patients aged 18 to 65, hyperthyroidism was newly diagnosed, with duration under 2 months. 10 ml fresh peripheral blood yielded the PBMCs. The chain recombines TRBV19 with TRBJ1-3; D remains ambiguous. The origin of this receptor is a woman younger than 45 with Graves' hyperthyroidism that later progressed to Graves' ophthalmopathy. Sequenced sample: blood. DNA of the CDR3: TGTGCCAGTACGGGAAAAGCTGGAAACACCATATATTTT. It yields the protein CASTGKAGNTIYF.